The rows below give T cell receptor beta chains drawn from one sample of a study of T-cell reconstitution after alpha-beta-depleted transplantation in children. One entry per CDR3 protein, called by TCRdb with MiXCR from the PCR reads. Here the sample spans 250,000 to 400,000 distinct CDR3 sequences, about a quarter being singletons. Sample: PBMCs, mostly from graft donor cells, taken 180 days after TCRalphabeta/CD19-depleted stem cell transplant. These receptors all come from a male patient aged 10 to 17 who had a stem cell transplant for acute lymphoblastic leukemia, so the T cells may come from the graft donor. Each CDR3 is given with its conserved first and last residue. A D gene is named only where the DNA matches it firmly. Clone size is not always given. Where it is, it says once, few, many or a class for expanded clones.

v_call: TRBV9; d_call: TRBD2; clone_size: .; j_call: TRBJ2-1; cdr3_aa: CASSSSGMSEQFF; cdr3_nt: TGTGCCAGCAGCTCCAGCGGGATGAGTGAGCAGTTCTTC
v_call: TRBV3-1; d_call: TRBD2; clone_size: .; j_call: TRBJ2-7; cdr3_aa: CASSSRTSSRGEQYF; cdr3_nt: TGTGCCAGCAGCTCCCGGACTAGCTCGAGGGGGGAGCAGTACTTC
v_call: TRBV27; d_call: .; clone_size: .; j_call: TRBJ2-5; cdr3_aa: CASSLYEGEETQYF; cdr3_nt: TGTGCCAGCAGTTTATACGAGGGGGAAGAGACCCAGTACTTC
v_call: TRBV7-2; d_call: .; clone_size: few; j_call: TRBJ2-1; cdr3_aa: CASSLAMTEDNEQFF; cdr3_nt: TGTGCCAGCAGCTTAGCAATGACAGAAGACAATGAGCAGTTCTTC
v_call: TRBV9; d_call: .; clone_size: once; j_call: TRBJ2-5; cdr3_aa: CASSAVTPRETQYF; cdr3_nt: TGTGCCAGCAGCGCAGTCACTCCACGGGAGACCCAGTACTTC
v_call: TRBV7-6; d_call: TRBD1; clone_size: few; j_call: TRBJ1-1; cdr3_aa: CASSAEQGVGWNTEAFF; cdr3_nt: TGTGCCAGCAGCGCCGAACAGGGGGTAGGCTGGAACACTGAAGCTTTCTTT
v_call: TRBV11-1; d_call: .; clone_size: .; j_call: TRBJ2-5; cdr3_aa: CASSPLKDMDQYF; cdr3_nt: TGTGCCAGCAGCCCACTAAAGGACATGGACCAGTACTTC
v_call: TRBV20-1; d_call: TRBD2; clone_size: once; j_call: TRBJ2-7; cdr3_aa: CSAHRTSGSYEQYF; cdr3_nt: TGCAGTGCCCACAGGACTAGCGGGTCCTACGAGCAGTACTTC
v_call: TRBV5-1; d_call: TRBD1; clone_size: .; j_call: TRBJ1-2; cdr3_aa: CASSLVPSPGQGAYGYTF; cdr3_nt: TGCGCCAGCAGCTTGGTCCCATCACCGGGACAGGGCGCTTATGGCTACACCTTC
v_call: TRBV13; d_call: TRBD1; clone_size: few; j_call: TRBJ2-7; cdr3_aa: CASSFYRGLGYEQYF; cdr3_nt: TGTGCCAGCAGCTTTTACAGGGGCTTGGGATACGAGCAGTACTTC
v_call: TRBV30; d_call: .; clone_size: many; j_call: TRBJ2-1; cdr3_aa: CAWRHTGDSYNEQFF; cdr3_nt: TGTGCCTGGAGGCACACGGGTGACTCCTACAATGAGCAGTTCTTC
v_call: TRBV5-4; d_call: TRBD2; clone_size: few; j_call: TRBJ2-1; cdr3_aa: CASSLGVGTSVNEQFF; cdr3_nt: TGTGCCAGCAGCTTGGGGGTCGGGACTAGCGTCAATGAGCAGTTCTTC